This T cell receptor (beta chain) comes out of a study of cytomegalovirus exposure and HLA in healthy donors. Study-level points and caveats: Cytomegalovirus association was assigned to about 150 TCR beta chains. Relative to equally common others, HLA-associated TCR beta chains showed greater clonal expansion in a later analysis. Reportedly, HLA-A and HLA-B alleles of most subjects were accurately predicted from TCR beta.

Donors were nominally healthy when sampled, though unrecorded immune exposures were likely. The CDR3 is made up of 13 amino acids. With V trimmed by 6 bases and J by 5 bases, 7 bases remained unmatched. The germline gives CDR1 SGHNT, CDR2 YYREEE (reference sequence). The study ran its PCR with 60 Vbeta and 13 Jbeta primers. The table came from immunoSEQ multiplex PCR; TCRdb's copy has only in-frame clones and leaves some out. The table has 98,000 or so clones, about 79% seen once. This clone showed up just a few times. The target antigen is unknown. The source of this sequence is a man aged 60-69 years in good health and CMV-seropositive. The V and J genes are TRBV5-4 and TRBJ2-5; the match to TRBD1 covers 7 bases. Sample: PBMCs. CDR3 nucleotides: TGTGCCAGCACTGAGGGGGCCGTGGAGACCCAGTACTTC. It codes for CASTEGAVETQYF.